The T cell receptor (beta chain) described here comes from a study of blood T cell repertoires in COVID-19. About the study: There were acute and convalescent COVID-19 samples, and they came from the United States, Italy and Spain. Sample material is recorded as cDNA or gDNA derived from T cells, B-cell-depleted T cells, or PBMCs.

In the authors' workflow: From reference gene primer amplification, estimates of nucleated cell counts were derived. Produced via immunoSEQ multiplex PCR; TCRdb's table is partial and in-frame only. The V and J calls and clone size are taken from that table; D and trimming were inferred from the DNA. The data contain more than 250,000 clones, 86% of them singletons. This CDR3 has 17 amino acids. V was pared by 2 bases and J by 0 bases, with 11 bases between. From germline, CDR1 is MNHEY and CDR2 SMNVEV (reference sequence). The TCR originated in a woman aged 50 to 65 with acute or convalescent COVID-19. The rearrangement joins TRBV27 to TRBJ1-6; D not resolved. The sequencing input was peripheral blood. For the CDR3, the DNA is TGTGCCAGCAGTTTAGTTGGGCAGAGCTCCTATAATTCACCCCTCCACTTT. Its protein product is CASSLVGQSSYNSPLHF.